Only one count was recorded for the clone carrying this T cell receptor (beta chain). The antigen remains undetermined. Because the CDR3's place on the DNA is in doubt, the DNA is left out and the CDR3 is given as listed by TCRdb. The sample is drawn from a study of blood T cells in healthy people across ages. Study results and caveats: Unknown donor CMV status possibly confounded expanded clonotype changes.

The CDR3 region is 14 residues in length, termini included. The germline CDR1 and CDR2 sequences are MDHEN and SYDVKM. Together with a sample-barcoded 5' primer, a J-beta primer mix was included in a second PCR lasting about 6 to 11 cycles. Every cDNA molecule bore a tag from a template-switch adaptor containing 12 random nucleotides. TCRdb re-derived calls from the 5' RACE reads in MiXCR, one entry per CDR3 protein. Of about 1,000,000 distinct CDR3 sequences listed, 40% to 55% are singletons. The sample was blood. The clonotype was recovered from a woman aged 55-69 years in good health. This sequence joins TRBV28 and TRBJ2-7; the DNA was not compared with TRBD1, the D call given in the table. The CDR3 sequence: CASSFAPGTGKEYF.